This T cell receptor (beta chain) comes out of a study of cytomegalovirus exposure and HLA in healthy donors. The CDR3 totals 16 residues. Germline loops: CDR1 SGHTS, CDR2 YDEGEE. V was cut by 0 bases and J by 0 bases, with 9 bases left in between. Study-wide points: The classifier was said to identify cytomegalovirus status with high specificity and sensitivity. In an earlier analysis, about 87% or about 30%: the productive usage of most TCR beta V segments.

Both 60 Vbeta primers and 13 Jbeta primers went into the PCR. Original processing notes: Later, an analysis found 65 million to 85 million unique TCR beta chains, and around 10 million of these were shared. TCRdb's table, derived via immunoSEQ multiplex PCR, lists solely in-frame clones and lacks some. The DNA was the basis for D and trimming; V, J and clone size are from that table. The repertoire consists of roughly 130,000 clones, with roughly 78% occurring once and the leading ten covering around 3%. Details on this clone: The antigen remains unidentified. The identical CDR3 is also encoded by other nucleotide sequences in the sample.

This receptor was obtained from a male donor in good health and CMV-seronegative. The V and J genes are TRBV5-8 and TRBJ2-2; no clear D. Sequenced input: PBMCs. CDR3: CASSLVRPPNTGELFF. The CDR3 nucleotides read TGTGCCAGCAGCTTGGTCAGGCCACCGAACACCGGGGAGCTGTTTTTT.